This T cell receptor beta chain derives from a study of PD-L1 blockade in urothelial cancer. For the study at large: Patients' histories included 0 to 3 prior chemotherapy regimens.

Sampling of each patient yielded between 1 and 8 specimens, collected pretreatment and on-treatment. TCRdb keeps only in-frame clones here, not all; method: immunoSEQ multiplex PCR. The sample consists of 90,000 to 120,000 clones, over 80% of them appearing once. The V gene lost 10 bases and the J gene lost 5 bases, with 11 bases spanning the gap. This CDR3 has 11 residues. In germline, CDR1 is MDHEN, CDR2 SYDVKM. V gene TRBV28 combines with J gene TRBJ1-2; possibly TRBD1 for D (5 bases). The sequencing here drew on PBMCs, taken around atezolizumab (anti-PD-L1) treatment. The clonotype comes from an elderly woman with urothelial cancer. DNA of the CDR3: TGTGCCAACAAGGGGACTTATGGCTACACCTTC. Protein sequence: CANKGTYGYTF.